Following are 29 T cell receptor beta chains from one sample sequenced in a study of blood T cell repertoires in COVID-19. Some clones are missing from TCRdb's copy, which holds only in-frame ones; the method was immunoSEQ multiplex PCR. This sample carries approximately 89,000 clones, 80% of them seen once, and the ten largest clones take roughly 21%. Input material: peripheral blood. The source of these receptors is a woman of 80 years or more with acute or convalescent COVID-19.

This clone was detected only once. The rearrangement links TRBV18 to TRBJ1-2, with 10 positions matching TRBD1. This CDR3 contains 14 residues. The trim removed 3 bases at V and 7 bases at J, leaving 5 bases unmatched. From germline, CDR1 is KGHSH and CDR2 LQKENI. The CDR3 here is CASSPARQGAGYTF. CDR3 DNA sequence: TGTGCCAGCTCACCGGCAAGACAGGGGGCTGGCTACACCTTC. Complete variable domain (other parts from reference TRBV18 and TRBJ1-2): NAGVMQNPRHLVRRRGQEARLRCSPMKGHSHVYWYRQLPEEGLKFMVYLQKENIIDESGMPKERFSAEFPKEGPSILRIQQVVRGDSAAYFCASSPARQGAGYTFGSGTRLTVV.

The rearrangement uses TRBV2 and TRBJ2-7; 8 bases are a match to TRBD1. The CDR3 has 14 amino acids. J lost 2 bases, V lost 3 bases, and 3 bases had no gene match. Germline V gene lookup returns CDR1 SNHLY and CDR2 FYNNEI. This CDR3 reads CASSEGQAPYEQYF. The CDR3 nucleotides are TGTGCCAGCAGTGAGGGACAGGCACCCTACGAGCAGTACTTC.

This rearrangement joins TRBV10-2 to TRBJ2-1; 14 nucleotides line up with TRBD2. Looked up from germline, CDR1 is WSHSY and CDR2 is SAAADI. This CDR3 spans 16 amino acids. J gave up 8 bases and V 4 bases, and 7 bases lay outside the gene matches. CDR3 residues: CASSARGTSGGYEQFF. The CDR3 bases are TGCGCCAGCAGTGCCCGCGGGACTAGCGGGGGTTATGAGCAGTTCTTC.

The chain couples TRBV20-1 to TRBJ1-2; the D gene is possibly TRBD1 (5 bases). This CDR3 spans 11 amino acids. Trimming took off 1 base at V and 7 bases at J, with 7 bases between the two ends. Germline V gives CDR1 DFQATT, CDR2 SNEGSKA (reference sequence). CDR3 coding DNA: TGCAGTGCTAGAGCAGGGCTTGGCTACACCTTC. It yields the protein CSARAGLGYTF.

This clone appeared a single time. The chain uses TRBV3-1 (or the pseudogene TRBV3-2) and TRBJ2-1; TRBD2 aligns across 12 bases. Germline V gene lookup returns CDR1 LGHDT and CDR2 YNNKEL (reference sequence). Trimming at V came to 1 base and at J to 9 bases, leaving 7 bases not matched to a gene. The CDR3 runs 16 residues. The CDR3 reads CASSQGASGGESEQFF. CDR3 DNA: TGTGCCAGCAGCCAAGGGGCTAGCGGGGGGGAGAGTGAGCAGTTCTTC.

This clone has a single count. V gene TRBV3-1 (or the pseudogene TRBV3-2) combines with J gene TRBJ2-7; 7 bases fit TRBD2. In germline, CDR1 is LGHDT, CDR2 YNNKEL (reference sequence). Germline trimming cut 3 bases from V and 3 bases from J; bases unmatched to any gene: 5. The CDR3 spans 14 residues. The CDR3 DNA reads as TGTGCCAGCAGCCATCCCGAGCGGGGCTACGAGCAGTACTTC. Translated, it gives CASSHPERGYEQYF.

The chain is built from TRBV9 and TRBJ1-2; maybe TRBD1 (5 bases). The germline gives CDR1 SGDLS, CDR2 YYNGEE. With 0 bases removed from V and 2 bases from J, the gap between germline ends came to 8 bases. The CDR3 spans 14 residues. CDR3 sequence (DNA): TGTGCCAGCAGCGTAGGTTCAGGGAACTATGGCTACACCTTC. Translated: CASSVGSGNYGYTF.

This rearrangement joins TRBV4-1 to TRBJ2-1, with D possibly being TRBD2 (6 bases). Germline loops: CDR1 MGHRA, CDR2 YSYEKL. The CDR3 is 15 residues long. V was trimmed by 3 bases and J by 3 bases, leaving 12 bases between them. The CDR3 spells CASSHLGLGYNEQFF. The CDR3 DNA is TGCGCCAGCAGCCACCTGGGACTCGGCTACAATGAGCAGTTCTTC.

The rearrangement links TRBV24-1 to TRBJ2-3, with 9 bases aligning to TRBD1. Germline values: CDR1 KGHDR, CDR2 SFDVKD. After removal of 1 base from V and 1 base from J, the junction contained 5 bases not matched to a gene. The CDR3 runs 17 residues. Here the CDR3 reads CATSDFGTGKGTDTQYF. CDR3 DNA sequence: TGTGCCACCAGTGATTTTGGGACAGGGAAGGGCACAGATACGCAGTATTTT.

This clone was recorded only once. V usage is TRBV6-6 and J usage is TRBJ1-6; D uncertain. V dropped 2 bases and J dropped 6 bases, with 8 bases sitting between them. CDR1 is MNHNY, CDR2 SVGAGI, per germline (reference sequence). The CDR3 totals 14 residues. The CDR3 coding sequence is TGTGCCAGCAGTTACGATCGGGGTAATTCACCCCTCCACTTT. Its translation: CASSYDRGNSPLHF.

The rearrangement joins TRBV18 to TRBJ2-1; 11 bases fit TRBD1. The germline V gene encodes CDR1 KGHSH and CDR2 LQKENI. The CDR3 extends over 15 amino acids. Losses at the gene ends were 6 bases for V and 4 bases for J; bases not matched to a gene: 5. The CDR3 bases are TGTGCCAGCTCGTCCGGGACAGGGGGTTACAATGAGCAGTTCTTC. Protein product: CASSSGTGGYNEQFF.

This clone was seen more than once but under ten times. The gene calls are TRBV7-6 and TRBJ2-7, with 9 bases identical to TRBD1. CDR1 and CDR2 (germline): SGHVS, FNYEAQ. The CDR3 is made up of 16 amino acids. J was trimmed by 7 bases and V by 5 bases; bases with no gene match: 15. The CDR3 here is CASSRQGVSPSGEQYF. CDR3 DNA sequence: TGTGCCAGCAGCCGACAGGGGGTTTCCCCCTCGGGGGAGCAGTACTTC.

The chain joins TRBV18 to TRBJ2-3, with 10 nucleotides matching TRBD2. From germline, CDR1 is KGHSH and CDR2 LQKENI. V gave up 0 bases and J gave up 5 bases; unmatched junction bases: 8. The CDR3 runs 17 residues. The CDR3 nucleotides read TGTGCCAGCTCACCACCGCCTGCACTAGCGGGGAGAGATACGCAGTATTTT. Its protein product is CASSPPPALAGRDTQYF.

At least ten counts were recorded for this clone. The chain carries TRBV9 and TRBJ1-5; weak D call: TRBD1 (6 bases). The germline V gene has CDR1 SGDLS and CDR2 YYNGEE. This CDR3 has 14 amino acids. V was shortened by 0 bases and J by 3 bases, with 7 bases between the two germline ends. CDR3 sequence reads: CASSVGDTNQPQHF. The CDR3 bases are TGTGCCAGCAGCGTAGGGGACACCAATCAGCCCCAGCATTTT. The whole variable domain, filled in from reference TRBV9 and TRBJ1-5, reads DSGVTQTPKHLITATGQRVTLRCSPRSGDLSVYWYQQSLDQGLQFLIQYYNGEERAKGNILERFSAQQFPDLHSELNLSSLELGDSALYFCASSVGDTNQPQHFGDGTRLSIL.

The V and J genes are TRBV5-1 and TRBJ2-5, with 8 bases aligning to TRBD2. The germline gives CDR1 SGHRS, CDR2 YFSETQ. The CDR3 totals 16 residues. Trimming removed 4 bases from V and 1 base from J; junction bases left unmatched: 9. The CDR3 DNA follows: TGCGCCAGCAGCCGTACGGGGGGGTTTCGCCAAGAGACCCAGTACTTC. Translation: CASSRTGGFRQETQYF.

This sequence joins TRBV5-1 and TRBJ2-1; 8 bases line up with TRBD2. This CDR3 comprises 15 residues. V dropped 3 bases and J dropped 5; count of bases not matched to a gene: 7. Germline V gene data show CDR1 as SGHRS and CDR2 as YFSETQ. This CDR3 is CASSSRGGGHNEQFF. The CDR3 DNA reads TGCGCCAGCAGCTCCCGGGGGGGCGGACACAATGAGCAGTTCTTC.

This clone was recorded once. The CDR3 loop is CASSALGQGNSPLHF. As DNA, the CDR3 is TGTGCCAGCAGTGCATTGGGACAGGGTAATTCACCCCTCCACTTT. V is TRBV2 and J is TRBJ1-6; 9 nucleotides align to TRBD1. This CDR3 is built from 15 residues. Trimming took 4 bases from V and 6 from J; bases not matched to a gene: 4. CDR1 and CDR2 from the germline V gene are SNHLY and FYNNEI.

This clone was detected once. This chain connects TRBV2 to TRBJ2-7, with D maybe TRBD2 (5 bases). Germline V lookup: CDR1 SNHLY, CDR2 FYNNEI. Trimming left V 6 bases short and J 4 bases short, with 19 bases between. CDR3 length: 15 amino acids. The CDR3 here is CASRAGLANGYEQYF. The CDR3 bases are TGTGCCAGCAGGGCAGGACTTGCCAATGGTTACGAGCAGTACTTC. The entire variable domain, with the rest obtained from reference TRBV2 and TRBJ2-7, is as follows: EPEVTQTPSHQVTQMGQEVILRCVPISNHLYFYWYRQILGQKVEFLVSFYNNEISEKSEIFDDQFSVERPDGSNFTLKIRSTKLEDSAMYFCASRAGLANGYEQYFGPGTRLTVT.

In its sample, this clone was seen a few times. The rearrangement links TRBV18 to TRBJ1-5; TRBD1 matches 9 bases. The CDR3 is 14 amino acids. J was trimmed by 4 bases and V by 4 bases; bases with no gene match: 2. Germline CDR1 KGHSH, CDR2 LQKENI. The CDR3 DNA reads TGTGCCAGCTCACAACAGGGGGCTAATCAGCCCCAGCATTTT. This codes for CASSQQGANQPQHF.

The gene calls are TRBV6-6 and TRBJ1-2; maybe TRBD1 (5 bases). CDR3 size: 14 residues. Germline V CDR1 and CDR2: MNHNY, SVGAGI (reference sequence). V was clipped by 2 bases and J by 3 bases, with 10 bases between them. The DNA for the CDR3 is TGTGCCAGCAGTTACGTCATAGGGGACTATGGCTACACCTTC. It codes for CASSYVIGDYGYTF.

CDR3 sequence (DNA): TGTGCCAGCAGCAGACGGACAGGAGCAATGCGGGTAGAGACCCAGTACTTC. Translation: CASSRRTGAMRVETQYF. The J gene is TRBJ2-5, the V gene TRBV7-9, with 7 bases that match TRBD1. The CDR3 loop spans 17 amino acids. Trimming at V came to 5 bases and at J to 4 bases, leaving 16 bases not matched to a gene. Germline V gene lookup returns CDR1 SEHNR and CDR2 FQNEAQ (reference sequence).

The genes are TRBV7-2 and TRBJ2-1; D possibly corresponds to TRBD2 (6 bases). CDR1 and CDR2 from the germline V gene are SGHTA and FQGNSA. Trimming took off 3 bases at V and 6 bases at J, with 9 bases between the two ends. The CDR3 length is 13 residues. This CDR3 is CASSLWEANEQFF. The CDR3 region has the DNA TGTGCCAGCAGCTTGTGGGAGGCCAATGAGCAGTTCTTC.

This clone was counted once. The chain recombines TRBV5-6 with TRBJ2-5; no clear D. Germline V gene lookup returns CDR1 SGHDT and CDR2 YYEEEE. The CDR3 loop spans 13 amino acids. Trimming left V 0 bases short and J 4 bases short, with 7 bases between. Here the CDR3 reads CASSLASSETQYF. In DNA form, the CDR3 reads TGTGCCAGCAGCTTGGCTAGTTCAGAGACCCAGTACTTC.

The chain combines TRBV6-5 with TRBJ2-3; weak D call: TRBD1 (5 bases). The ends were cut back, 6 bases at V and 1 base at J, with 5 bases in the middle. The CDR3 contains 12 residues. From germline, CDR1 is MNHEY and CDR2 SVGAGI. CDR3 in DNA: TGTGCCAGCAGGACAGGCACAGATACGCAGTATTTT. It yields the protein CASRTGTDTQYF.

V gene TRBV18 combines with J gene TRBJ1-2; 8 bases align to TRBD1. The length of the CDR3 is 14 residues. With 4 bases clipped from V and 6 bases from J, the junction kept 7 bases outside the gene matches. Germline V gives CDR1 KGHSH, CDR2 LQKENI. This CDR3 is CASSLRTGSDGYTF. CDR3 nucleotides: TGTGCCAGCTCACTAAGGACAGGGAGCGATGGCTACACCTTC.

The rearrangement uses TRBV5-1 and TRBJ1-2; D is unresolved. The CDR3 spans 15 residues. Deletions cut 0 bases from V and 3 bases from J, with 12 bases between. In germline, CDR1 is SGHRS, CDR2 YFSETQ. CDR3: CASSLGSLSDYGYTF. CDR3 nucleotide sequence: TGCGCCAGCAGCTTGGGATCCCTTTCGGACTATGGCTACACCTTC.

This clone was seen a few times. V is TRBV19 and J is TRBJ2-2, with TRBD1 identical over 10 bases. CDR3 length: 15 residues. The germline CDR1 and CDR2 sequences are LNHDA and SQIVND (reference sequence). Trimming took 9 bases from V and 3 from J; bases not matched to a gene: 7. The CDR3 loop reads CASFDRGRDTGELFF. CDR3 sequence (DNA): TGTGCCAGCTTCGACAGGGGGCGAGACACCGGGGAGCTGTTTTTT.

This chain uses TRBV11-3 with TRBJ2-3; no firm D call. Between the trimmed V and J ends, which lost 2 bases and 4 bases, there was a span of 7 bases. There are 13 residues in the CDR3. The germline gives CDR1 SGHNT, CDR2 YENEEA. CDR3 loop: CASSLFLADTQYF. The CDR3 DNA reads TGTGCCAGCAGCTTATTCCTCGCAGATACGCAGTATTTT.

The rearrangement joins TRBV7-6 to TRBJ2-2; weak D call: TRBD2 (6 bases). The V gene's germline CDR1 is SGHVS and CDR2 FNYEAQ. The CDR3 contains 13 residues. V lost 1 base, J lost 7 bases, and 7 bases lay in between. CDR3 residues: CASSLGRGGELFF. CDR3 nucleotide sequence: TGTGCCAGCAGCTTAGGGCGGGGCGGGGAGCTGTTTTTT. Full variable domain (outside the CDR3, taken from reference TRBV7-6 and TRBJ2-2): GAGVSQSPRYKVTKRGQDVALRCDPISGHVSLYWYRQALGQGPEFLTYFNYEAQQDKSGLPNDRFSAERPEGSISTLTIQRTEQRDSAMYRCASSLGRGGELFFGEGSRLTVL.